The rows below give T cell receptor beta chains drawn from one sample of a study of T cell responses to AZD1222 COVID-19 vaccine. The assay was immunoSEQ multiplex PCR, and TCRdb's table has in-frame clones only and misses some. This table holds about 97,000 clones, 90% found once. The sample in question was peripheral blood, obtained on day 0 of AZD1222 vaccination. The receptors here all came from an adult in good health. Both conserved end residues are part of each CDR3. A D gene is named only where the DNA matches it firmly. Rows give clone size only sometimes, using once, few, many, or a class for an expanded clone.

len	d_gene	v_gene	j_gene	abundance	CDR3aa	CDR3nt
14	NA	TRBV6-2/TRBV6-3	TRBJ2-7	NA	CASSAGTYLREQYF	TGTGCCAGCAGTGCCGGGACTTACCTACGAGAGCAGTACTTC
19	NA	TRBV10-2	TRBJ1-6	NA	CASSESMGPVGSRVSPLHF	TGCGCCAGCAGTGAGTCGATGGGCCCGGTCGGGTCTCGGGTATCACCCCTCCACTTT
16	TRBD1	TRBV11-2	TRBJ2-7	NA	CASSARSGQELYEQYF	TGTGCCAGCAGCGCGCGTTCGGGACAGGAGCTCTACGAGCAGTACTTC
15	NA	TRBV7-8	TRBJ2-7	NA	CASSLDIRQVYEQYF	TGTGCCAGCAGCTTAGATATACGACAGGTCTACGAGCAGTACTTC
15	NA	TRBV10-3	TRBJ2-1	NA	CAISGRSSHYNEQFF	TGTGCCATCAGTGGGAGGTCTAGTCACTACAATGAGCAGTTCTTC
15	NA	TRBV11-2	TRBJ2-1	NA	CASSLVGGGFGEQFF	TGTGCCAGCAGCTTAGTGGGTGGGGGTTTCGGTGAGCAGTTCTTC
15	NA	TRBV6-5	TRBJ2-5	NA	CASSTFIRGQETQYF	TGTGCCAGCAGTACATTTATTCGAGGACAAGAGACCCAGTACTTC
15	NA	TRBV6-5	TRBJ1-1	NA	CASSYRSTGNTEAFF	TGTGCCAGCAGTTACCGATCGACAGGGAACACTGAAGCTTTCTTT
13	TRBD1	TRBV6-5	TRBJ2-3	NA	CASSLTGVDTQYF	TGTGCCAGCAGCCTAACAGGGGTAGATACGCAGTATTTT
14	NA	TRBV28	TRBJ1-1	few	CASSTHHRDPEAFF	TGTGCCAGCAGTACTCACCACAGGGACCCTGAAGCTTTCTTT
14	NA	TRBV5-1	TRBJ1-1	NA	CASSLVVGNTEAFF	TGCGCCAGCAGCTTGGTGGTAGGGAACACTGAAGCTTTCTTT
16	TRBD2	TRBV11-3	TRBJ2-2	NA	CASGSGGVLGTGELFF	TGTGCCAGCGGTAGCGGGGGGGTATTGGGGACCGGGGAGCTGTTTTTT
13	NA	TRBV19	TRBJ2-7	NA	CASSIGLSYEQYF	TGTGCCAGTAGTATTGGCTTATCCTACGAGCAGTACTTC
15	NA	TRBV11-3	TRBJ2-3	NA	CASSPGTALTDTQYF	TGTGCCAGCAGCCCCGGGACTGCGCTCACAGATACGCAGTATTTT
11	TRBD1	TRBV20-1	TRBJ1-1	once	CSARTGWVAFF	TGCAGTGCAAGGACAGGGTGGGTAGCTTTCTTT
14	NA	TRBV19	TRBJ2-7	NA	CASSISNSYYEQYF	TGTGCCAGTAGTATTTCTAACAGCTACTACGAGCAGTACTTC
15	NA	TRBV2	TRBJ1-6	few	CASRGQTGVHSPLHF	TGTGCCAGCAGGGGCCAGACAGGCGTACATTCACCCCTCCACTTT
16	TRBD1	TRBV9	TRBJ1-3	once	CASSVDPSRGGNTIYF	TGTGCCAGCAGCGTAGACCCCAGCAGGGGGGGAAACACCATATATTTT
11	NA	TRBV5-4	TRBJ2-5	NA	CASSLQETQYF	TGTGCCAGCAGCTTACAAGAGACCCAGTACTTC
14	NA	TRBV29-1	TRBJ2-2	NA	CSAMGTANTGELFF	TGCAGCGCTATGGGTACAGCGAACACCGGGGAGCTGTTTTTT
19	TRBD2	TRBV4-1	TRBJ2-5	few	CASSQAAGTSGGYLETQYF	TGCGCCAGCAGCCAAGCTGCCGGGACTAGCGGGGGATATCTGGAGACCCAGTACTTC
13	NA	TRBV19	TRBJ1-5	NA	CASSTYRDQPQHF	TGTGCCAGTAGTACGTACAGGGATCAGCCCCAGCATTTT
18	TRBD1	TRBV24-1	TRBJ1-2	NA	CATSDSNSIYRGSYGYTF	TGTGCCACCAGTGATTCCAATTCCATTTACAGGGGAAGCTATGGCTACACCTTC
15	TRBD1	TRBV2	TRBJ1-6	NA	CASSEPDRGRSPLHF	TGTGCCAGCAGTGAGCCCGACAGGGGGCGTTCACCCCTCCACTTT
15	TRBD2	TRBV7-9	TRBJ2-3	few	CASSQRRGDTDTQYF	TGTGCCAGCAGCCAAAGGCGGGGGGACACAGATACGCAGTATTTT
13	TRBD1	TRBV24-1	TRBJ2-7	NA	CATSDGQGYEQYF	TGTGCCACCAGTGATGGACAGGGGTACGAGCAGTACTTC
16	TRBD1	TRBV3-1/TRBV3-2	TRBJ1-5	NA	CASSQDVGQGNQPQHF	TGTGCCAGCAGCCAAGATGTCGGACAGGGCAATCAGCCCCAGCATTTT
15	NA	TRBV9	TRBJ1-6	NA	CASSVTGAINSPLHF	TGTGCCAGCAGCGTAACGGGGGCTATTAATTCACCCCTCCACTTT
13	TRBD1	TRBV29-1	TRBJ1-4	NA	CSVNTGGSEKLFF	TGCAGCGTGAATACAGGGGGCTCTGAAAAACTGTTTTTT
15	NA	TRBV3-1/TRBV3-2	TRBJ1-5	NA	CASSQDVVLGQPQHF	TGTGCCAGCAGCCAAGATGTCGTCTTGGGGCAGCCCCAGCATTTT
16	NA	TRBV5-1	TRBJ1-6	NA	CASSPLAGDDNSPLHF	TGCGCCAGCAGCCCACTTGCCGGGGACGATAATTCACCCCTCCACTTT
17	NA	TRBV4-1	TRBJ2-2	NA	CASSQDGKMTNTGELFF	TGCGCCAGCAGCCAAGATGGCAAGATGACGAACACCGGGGAGCTGTTTTTT
17	NA	TRBV7-2	TRBJ1-3	NA	CASSLQARDLSGNTIYF	TGTGCCAGCAGCTTACAGGCTCGGGACTTATCTGGAAACACCATATATTTT
14	NA	TRBV6-1	TRBJ2-7	NA	CASSETSHRDEQYF	TGTGCCAGCAGTGAAACGAGTCACAGGGACGAGCAGTACTTC
14	TRBD1	TRBV30	TRBJ2-7	NA	CAWSGVTGAYEQYF	TGTGCCTGGAGTGGAGTGACAGGGGCCTACGAGCAGTACTTC
14	TRBD1	TRBV28	TRBJ1-2	NA	CASSLQGENYGYTF	TGTGCCAGCAGTTTACAGGGGGAGAACTATGGCTACACCTTC
13	NA	TRBV7-3	TRBJ1-1	NA	CASSFGGWAEAFF	TGTGCCAGCAGCTTCGGGGGCTGGGCTGAAGCTTTCTTT
14	NA	TRBV5-1	TRBJ2-1	NA	CASSGGASHNEQFF	TGCGCCAGCAGCGGGGGAGCTAGTCACAATGAGCAGTTCTTC
14	NA	TRBV7-5	TRBJ1-2	NA	CVRSLGQSHYGYTF	TGTGTCAGAAGCTTGGGACAGTCCCACTATGGCTACACCTTC
14	NA	TRBV9	TRBJ1-3	NA	CASSVAGDGNTIYF	TGTGCCAGCAGCGTAGCGGGCGACGGAAACACCATATATTTT
13	NA	TRBV14	TRBJ1-3	NA	CASSQDLGNTIYF	TGTGCCAGCAGCCAAGATCTGGGAAACACCATATATTTT
16	TRBD1	TRBV10-3	TRBJ2-3	NA	CAISEFRGLGTDTQYF	TGTGCCATCAGTGAGTTCAGGGGGTTAGGGACAGATACGCAGTATTTT
17	TRBD2	TRBV18	TRBJ2-2	NA	CASSPPTGGGNTGELFF	TGTGCCAGCTCACCACCGACCGGGGGGGGAAACACCGGGGAGCTGTTTTTT
15	NA	TRBV7-8	TRBJ1-6	NA	CASSAAGTKASPLHF	TGTGCCAGCAGCGCAGCCGGGACGAAGGCTTCACCCCTCCACTTT
15	TRBD1	TRBV5-1	TRBJ2-2	NA	CASSWTGSVAGELFF	TGCGCCAGCAGCTGGACAGGGTCGGTCGCCGGGGAGCTGTTTTTT
13	NA	TRBV7-8	TRBJ1-2	NA	CASSLRGVNGYTF	TGTGCCAGCAGCTTAAGGGGGGTCAATGGCTACACCTTC
13	NA	TRBV19	TRBJ1-3	NA	CASSIATGDTIYF	TGTGCCAGTAGTATAGCCACGGGGGACACCATATATTTT
13	TRBD1	TRBV6-5	TRBJ2-7	NA	CASRTGSSYEQYF	TGTGCCAGCAGGACAGGGTCCTCCTACGAGCAGTACTTC
17	NA	TRBV4-1	TRBJ2-1	NA	CASSQGGLRGGITEQFF	TGCGCCAGCAGCCAAGGAGGGCTCAGGGGGGGTATCACTGAGCAGTTCTTC
14	TRBD2	TRBV28	TRBJ2-2	NA	CATLSGVNTGELFF	TGTGCCACCTTAAGCGGGGTCAACACCGGGGAGCTGTTTTTT
13	NA	TRBV11-2	TRBJ1-4	NA	CASSLDQDLKLFF	TGTGCCAGCAGCTTAGACCAGGACCTTAAACTGTTTTTT
15	TRBD1	TRBV30	TRBJ1-2	NA	CAWSGMDRGGYGYTF	TGTGCCTGGAGTGGGATGGACAGGGGAGGCTATGGCTACACCTTC
14	TRBD1	TRBV2	TRBJ2-7	NA	CASASGQGLAEQYF	TGTGCCAGCGCCTCGGGACAGGGGCTCGCCGAGCAGTACTTC